This TCR beta chain is from a study of glioma-infiltrating T cells. Study-wide points: Gliomas, especially low-grade, showed above-expected tissue-blood divergence; non-neoplastic patients showed below.

The iRepertoire nested amplicon-rescue multiplex PCR amplified TCR alpha and beta CDR3s from RNA. TCRdb itself ran the multiplex PCR reads through MiXCR, one entry per CDR3 protein. Among under 150,000 distinct CDR3 sequences listed, around a quarter were seen once. This clonotype occurred many times. What it binds is not known. CDR1 is DFQATT and CDR2 is SNEGSKA in the germline V gene (reference sequence). Trimming removed 5 bases from V and 9 bases from J; junction bases left unmatched: 6. The CDR3 covers 12 residues. The TCR comes from a human donor with low-grade glioma or glioblastoma, undergoing nonglioma brain surgery, or in good health (not recorded which). The specimen was glioma tissue, nonneoplastic brain tissue, or PBMCs (not recorded which). The chain joins TRBV20-1 to TRBJ2-1, with 8 bases lining up with TRBD2. The CDR3 nucleotides read TGCAGTGCTGCGCGGGGGGTAATTGAGCAGTTCTTC. The encoded protein is CSAARGVIEQFF.